The present T cell receptor beta chain was sequenced within a study of shared clonotypes between healthy human individuals. Assay used: immunoSEQ multiplex PCR; TCRdb lists only in-frame clones, some missing. The sample has hundreds of thousands of clones, roughly 95% seen once. V was shortened by 2 bases and J by 6 bases, with 8 bases between the two germline ends. Germline lookup yields CDR1 SGHAT and CDR2 FQNNGV. The CDR3 spans 12 residues. As defined, naive CD8 cells were CD45RO-negative and positively selected for CCR7, with terminally differentiated effector memory CD45RA+ cells excluded. The sample consisted of naive CD8+ T cells sorted from blood. The chain recombines TRBV11-2 with TRBJ2-7; the D is unclear. This TCR was recovered from a woman aged 25 to 39 in good health. DNA of the CDR3: TGTGCCAGCAGCTTAAAGTTCGGCGAGCAGTACTTC. Protein: CASSLKFGEQYF.